This T cell receptor (beta chain) was identified during a study of identical twins. TCRdb reprocessed the 5' RACE reads via MiXCR and lists one record per CDR3 protein. Of roughly 250,000 distinct CDR3 sequences listed, 11% to 15% are singletons. This clonotype was observed a few times. The CDR3 runs to 14 residues. CDR1 and CDR2 from the germline V gene are DFQATT and SNEGSKA (reference sequence). V was clipped by 4 bases and J by 7 bases, with 19 bases between them. The sample taken for sequencing was memory (CD45RO+) T cells sorted from blood. This chain connects TRBV20-1 to TRBJ1-1, with D uncertain. This clonotype was obtained from a young woman in good health. For the CDR3, the DNA is TGCAGTGCTACTAAGACAAGGCCAGACCATGAAGCTTTCTTT. Protein sequence: CSATKTRPDHEAFF.